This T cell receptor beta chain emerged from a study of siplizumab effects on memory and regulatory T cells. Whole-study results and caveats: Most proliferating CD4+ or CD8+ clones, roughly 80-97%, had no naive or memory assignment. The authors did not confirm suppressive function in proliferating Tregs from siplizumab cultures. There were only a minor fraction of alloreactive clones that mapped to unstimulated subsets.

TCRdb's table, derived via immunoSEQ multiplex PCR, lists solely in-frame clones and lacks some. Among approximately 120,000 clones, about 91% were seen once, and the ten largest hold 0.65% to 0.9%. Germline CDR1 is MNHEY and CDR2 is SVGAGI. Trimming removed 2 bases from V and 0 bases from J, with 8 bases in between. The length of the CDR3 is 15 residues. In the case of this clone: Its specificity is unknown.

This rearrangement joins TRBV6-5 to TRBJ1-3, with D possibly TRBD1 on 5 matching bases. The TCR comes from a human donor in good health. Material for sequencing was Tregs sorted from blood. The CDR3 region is CASSYDRGSGNTIYF. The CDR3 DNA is TGTGCCAGCAGTTACGATAGGGGCTCTGGAAACACCATATATTTT.